This T cell receptor (beta chain) came from a study of patients and donors after allogeneic stem cell transplantation. This clonotype was recorded a few times. The junction differs from germline at one of its ends, possibly a read error. Using its own MiXCR run on the RT-PCR reads, TCRdb lists one record per CDR3 protein. The profile shows approximately 410,000 distinct CDR3 sequences, roughly 16% of them singletons. The length of the CDR3 is 12 residues. V and J are TRBV12-3 or TRBV12-4 and TRBJ2-7, with 10 bases identical to TRBD1. The TCR originated in a human donor who was either an allogeneic HSCT recipient or a stem cell or donor lymphocyte infusion donor (not recorded which). It is not recorded whose cells these are; they may come from a transplant donor. Material for sequencing was blood, either unsorted or a sorted T cell fraction (not recorded which). Here the CDR3 DNA reads TGTGCCAGCAGCCCGGACAGGGGGAAAGCAGACTTC. This translates into CASSPDRGKADF.